The TCR beta chain described here comes from a study of vaccination effects on CD4 cells after COVID-19. Study observations and caveats: Convalescent patients numbered few in the study; early post-infection timepoints were missing entirely. Late post-vaccination, clones induced by infection and those induced by vaccine underwent marked clonal contraction.

In regard to this clone: The antigen is undetermined.

This CDR3 has 15 residues. Germline CDR1 reads DFQATT; CDR2 reads SNEGSKA (reference sequence). The V end lost 3 bases, the J end lost 4 bases, and 16 bases lay between the germline ends. Data came from immunoSEQ multiplex PCR; TCRdb stores just in-frame clones and leaves some out. Here the sample spans fewer than 15,000 clones, 75% being singletons. Antigen-specific CD4+ T cells were first expanded with viral peptide pools by the ViraFEST assay and only then sequenced. Having been cultured for about ten days, the cells underwent CD4+ T cell isolation. Of the BNT162b2 and mRNA-1273 vaccines, participants received two doses of one or the other. Peptides at roughly 10 ug/ml and IL-2 at approximately 9.1 IU/ml were added to around 2 million PBMC per well. Cultures had half their medium replaced with IL-2 medium on days 3 and 7.

The source of this sequence is a human donor who received a COVID-19 vaccine. The chain links TRBV20-1 to TRBJ1-3; D uncertain. The sample consisted of CD4+ T cells from PBMCs cultured with HCoV-NL63 spike peptides, taken after COVID-19 vaccination. The CDR3 here is CSASHRRVTGNTIYF. CDR3 nucleotides: TGCAGTGCTAGTCATCGGAGGGTCACGGGAAACACCATATATTTT.